The 15 T cell receptor beta chains given below trace back to one sample, sequenced in a study of post-analysis software for immune sequencing data. Study-level findings and limits: Roughly five TRBV segments were more frequent in patients than controls; TRBV5-6, TRBV5-1 and TRBV20-1 belonged to this group.

These TCRs are of unknown antigen specificity. Unique molecular identifiers had been added to the TCR beta cDNA libraries. TCRdb recomputed calls from the PCR reads with MiXCR, one row per CDR3 protein. The sample has about 820,000 distinct CDR3 sequences, around 53% seen once. The sequenced material came from blood. The receptors were sampled from a girl between 5 and 17 years old with multiple sclerosis.

The genes are TRBV5-1 and TRBJ2-5, with D maybe TRBD2 (5 bases). The V gene lost 4 bases and the J gene lost 11 bases, with 21 bases spanning the gap. This CDR3 has 14 residues. From germline, CDR1 is SGHRS and CDR2 YFSETQ. The CDR3, as DNA: TGCGCCAGCAGCGCTACCCGGACTGCGTGGGAGCAGTACTTC. Encoded protein: CASSATRTAWEQYF.

The gene calls are TRBV5-1 and TRBJ2-3; 9 bases fit TRBD2. V lost 6 bases and J lost 4; bases outside the gene matches: 9. The CDR3 consists of 15 residues. Germline lookup yields CDR1 SGHRS and CDR2 YFSETQ. CDR3 in amino acids: CASTSRTSVSDTQYF. The CDR3 DNA follows: TGCGCCAGCACCTCACGGACTAGCGTCTCAGATACGCAGTATTTT.

CDR3 in amino acids: CSVELGSRGEFF. CDR3 DNA: TGCAGCGTTGAACTAGGGTCTCGGGGCGAGTTCTTC. This sequence joins TRBV29-1 and TRBJ2-1; D is tentatively TRBD1 or TRBD2 (5 bases each). V was trimmed by 2 bases and J by 14 bases, leaving 16 bases between them. Germline V lookup: CDR1 SQVTM, CDR2 ANQGSEA. CDR3 length equals 12 residues.

This clonotype was recorded a few times. V and J are TRBV2 and TRBJ1-1; 7 bases are shared with TRBD1. The CDR3 totals 13 residues. The trim removed 4 bases at V and 11 bases at J, leaving 10 bases unmatched. The germline V gene has CDR1 SNHLY and CDR2 FYNNEI. This chain's CDR3 is CASSGRQGERAFF. DNA for the CDR3: TGTGCCAGCAGTGGGCGACAGGGCGAGAGGGCTTTCTTT.

The J gene is TRBJ2-1, the V gene TRBV4-1; D tentatively reads TRBD1 or TRBD2 (5 bases each). The ends were cut back, 3 bases at V and 3 bases at J, with 15 bases in the middle. Germline values: CDR1 MGHRA, CDR2 YSYEKL. The CDR3 contains 16 residues. DNA for the CDR3: TGCGCCAGCAGCCAGCCGGGACGTAGAATCTACAATGAGCAGTTCTTC. Amino acids: CASSQPGRRIYNEQFF.

The chain is built from TRBV20-1 and TRBJ2-7; D gene unclear. Trimming took 0 bases from V and 3 from J, leaving 12 bases between them. The CDR3 has 14 residues. Germline values: CDR1 DFQATT, CDR2 SNEGSKA (reference sequence). CDR3 DNA sequence: TGCAGTGCTAGAGAGGCCGCGGTTCTCTACGAGCAGTACTTC. Translating gives CSAREAAVLYEQYF.

This clonotype was counted between two and nine times. The rearrangement uses TRBV29-1 and TRBJ1-2; D unclear. The CDR3 runs to 12 residues. Germline loops: CDR1 SQVTM, CDR2 ANQGSEA. V gave up 4 bases and J gave up 6 bases, with 12 bases separating them. The CDR3 coding sequence is TGCAGCGTTGTCCAGACTATGGATGGCTACACCTTC. Protein product: CSVVQTMDGYTF. Together with reference TRBV29-1 and TRBJ1-2, the CDR3 gives the full variable domain: SAVISQKPSRDICQRGTSLTIQCQVDSQVTMMFWYRQQPGQSLTLIATANQGSEATYESGFVIDKFPISRPNLTFSTLTVSNMSPEDSSIYLCSVVQTMDGYTFGSGTRLTVV.

The chain combines TRBV7-9 with TRBJ2-5, with D tentatively TRBD1 or TRBD2 (6 bases each). Per the germline V gene, CDR1 is SEHNR and CDR2 is FQNEAQ (reference sequence). Trimming pared 8 bases from V and 1 base from J, leaving 8 bases between. The CDR3 sequence is 12 residues long. CDR3 amino acids: CASGGGQETQYF. The CDR3 DNA follows: TGTGCCAGCGGAGGGGGCCAAGAGACCCAGTACTTC.

This clonotype came up once. The chain employs TRBV9 and TRBJ2-1, with 8 positions matching TRBD2. With 0 bases clipped from V and 4 bases from J, the junction kept 6 bases outside the gene matches. Germline V gene lookup returns CDR1 SGDLS and CDR2 YYNGEE. This CDR3 comprises 16 residues. For the CDR3, the DNA is TGTGCCAGCAGCGTAGACGGGAGGGCTAATTACAATGAGCAGTTCTTC. Translating gives CASSVDGRANYNEQFF.

This chain uses TRBV29-1 with TRBJ2-6, with D unclear. The germline V and J ends were trimmed by 1 base and 0 bases, with 4 bases remaining between them. The CDR3 is 14 amino acids. CDR1 SQVTM and CDR2 ANQGSEA come from the germline V gene. Here the CDR3 reads CSVEGFSGANVLTF. DNA of the CDR3: TGCAGCGTTGAAGGGTTCTCTGGGGCCAACGTCCTGACTTTC.

The chain uses TRBV4-1 and TRBJ2-1; 9 bases align to TRBD2. The CDR3 is made up of 16 amino acids. Germline V lookup: CDR1 MGHRA, CDR2 YSYEKL. V gave up 2 bases and J gave up 4 bases; unmatched junction bases: 6. As DNA, the CDR3 is TGCGCCAGCAGCCAAACCCTAGCGGGGAGTTACAATGAGCAGTTCTTC. Translated: CASSQTLAGSYNEQFF.

This chain joins TRBV12-3 or TRBV12-4 and TRBJ2-1; 10 positions match TRBD1. The CDR3 is 12 amino acids. The ends lost 5 bases at V and 15 bases at J; junction bases unmatched: 7. The CDR3 spells CASSPRDRGTFF. The CDR3 DNA follows: TGTGCCAGCAGTCCCCGGGACAGGGGAACGTTCTTC.

This clonotype was counted only a few times. Given a much more abundant clone one base away, this may be a read error. The chain links TRBV20-1 to TRBJ2-1, with D possibly matching TRBD2 (6 bases). The J call is in doubt because the DNA end fits TRBJ2-7 better. This CDR3 region has 15 residues. Germline lookup yields CDR1 DFQATT and CDR2 SNEGSKA (reference sequence). The CDR3 DNA follows: TGCAGTGCCCGGGTACTTCGGGAGATCCGGAATGAGCAGTACTTC. Its translation is CSARVLREIRNEQYF.

This clonotype has just a few counts. The chain links TRBV21-1 to TRBJ2-5; the table calls TRBD2, which could not be checked here. TRBV21-1 is a documented pseudogene. This CDR3 comprises 18 residues. The CDR3 nucleotides are TGTGCCAGCAGCAAAGCTCTAGCGGGGGGGTACGTACAAGAGACCCAGTACTTC. The encoded protein is CASSKALAGGYVQETQYF.

The chain recombines TRBV12-3 or TRBV12-4 with TRBJ2-5, with TRBD2 identical over 13 bases. With 6 bases clipped from V and 11 bases from J, the junction kept 9 bases outside the gene matches. The CDR3 is 14 residues long. CDR3 DNA sequence: TGTGCCAGCAGATGGACTAGCGGGAGCCATGAGCAGTACTTC. Its translation: CASRWTSGSHEQYF.